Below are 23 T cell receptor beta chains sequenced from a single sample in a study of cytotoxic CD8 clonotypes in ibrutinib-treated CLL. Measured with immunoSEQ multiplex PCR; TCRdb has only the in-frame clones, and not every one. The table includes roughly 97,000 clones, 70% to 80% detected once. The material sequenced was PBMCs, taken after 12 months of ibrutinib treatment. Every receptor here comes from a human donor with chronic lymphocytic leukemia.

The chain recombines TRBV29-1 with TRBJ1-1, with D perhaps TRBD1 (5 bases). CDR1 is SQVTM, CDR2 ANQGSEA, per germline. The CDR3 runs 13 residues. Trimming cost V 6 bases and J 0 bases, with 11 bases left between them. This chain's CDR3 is CSVRTDMNTEAFF. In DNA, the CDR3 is TGCAGCGTCAGGACGGACATGAACACTGAAGCTTTCTTT.

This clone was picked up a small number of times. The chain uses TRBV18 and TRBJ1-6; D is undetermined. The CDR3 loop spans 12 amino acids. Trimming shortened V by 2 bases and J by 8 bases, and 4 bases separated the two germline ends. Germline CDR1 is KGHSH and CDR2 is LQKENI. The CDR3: CASSPGDSPLHF. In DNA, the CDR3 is TGTGCCAGCTCACCAGGAGATTCACCCCTCCACTTT.

The CDR3 DNA follows: TGTGCCAGCAGGTCCCCGGGACGGGAGGCCTCCTACGAGCAGTACTTC. Its protein product is CASRSPGREASYEQYF. The rearrangement joins TRBV27 to TRBJ2-7, with 7 bases lining up with TRBD2. CDR1 and CDR2 from the germline V gene are MNHEY and SMNVEV (reference sequence). V lost 6 bases to trimming and J lost 0 bases; unmatched junction nucleotides: 11. The length of the CDR3 is 16 residues.

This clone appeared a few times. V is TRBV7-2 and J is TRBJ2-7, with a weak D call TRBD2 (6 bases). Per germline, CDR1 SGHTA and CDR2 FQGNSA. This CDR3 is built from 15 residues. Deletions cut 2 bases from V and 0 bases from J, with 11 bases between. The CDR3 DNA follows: TGTGCCAGCAGCTTAAACGGGGGATACTCCTACGAGCAGTACTTC. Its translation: CASSLNGGYSYEQYF.

CDR3 DNA sequence: TGTGCCAGCAGCTTGGACGGGATGACAGGGCTTGGGGCCAACGTCCTGACTTTC. It yields the protein CASSLDGMTGLGANVLTF. This rearrangement joins TRBV5-6 to TRBJ2-6, with 7 positions matching TRBD1. J lost 3 bases, V lost 0 bases, and 9 bases had no gene match. The CDR3 consists of 18 residues. Germline V gene lookup returns CDR1 SGHDT and CDR2 YYEEEE.

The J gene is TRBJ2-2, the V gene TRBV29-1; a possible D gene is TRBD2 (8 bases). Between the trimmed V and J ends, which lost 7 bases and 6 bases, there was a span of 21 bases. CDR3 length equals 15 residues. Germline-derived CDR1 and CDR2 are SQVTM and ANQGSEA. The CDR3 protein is CSAPRRGRGAGELFF. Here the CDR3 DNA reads TGCAGCGCCCCTCGGAGGGGGCGGGGGGCCGGGGAGCTGTTTTTT.

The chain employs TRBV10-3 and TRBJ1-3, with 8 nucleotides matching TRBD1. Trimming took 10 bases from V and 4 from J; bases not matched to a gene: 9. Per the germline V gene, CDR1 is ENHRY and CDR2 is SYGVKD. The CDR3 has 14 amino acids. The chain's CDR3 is CATRTQGAGNTIYF. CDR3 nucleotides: TGTGCCACCAGGACCCAGGGGGCCGGAAACACCATATATTTT.

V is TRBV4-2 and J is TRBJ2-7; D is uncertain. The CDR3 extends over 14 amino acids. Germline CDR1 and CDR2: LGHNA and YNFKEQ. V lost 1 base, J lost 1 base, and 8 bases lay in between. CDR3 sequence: CASSQGVTSYEQYF. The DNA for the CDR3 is TGTGCCAGCAGCCAAGGGGTGACGTCCTACGAGCAGTACTTC.

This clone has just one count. DNA of the CDR3: TGTGCCAGTAGTATCGGATTCGCCGGGACAGTCGCCTACGAGCAGTACTTC. It codes for CASSIGFAGTVAYEQYF. V is TRBV19 and J is TRBJ2-7, with 7 bases matching TRBD1. The CDR3 totals 17 residues. V shed 3 bases, J shed 2 bases, and the junction held 13 bases outside the gene matches. Germline V gene sequence: CDR1 LNHDA, CDR2 SQIVND (reference sequence).

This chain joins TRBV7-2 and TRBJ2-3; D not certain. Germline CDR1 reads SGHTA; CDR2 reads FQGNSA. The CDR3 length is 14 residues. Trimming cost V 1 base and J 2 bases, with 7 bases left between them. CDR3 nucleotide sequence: TGTGCCAGCAGCTTAGGGGCCACCACAGATACGCAGTATTTT. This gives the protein CASSLGATTDTQYF.

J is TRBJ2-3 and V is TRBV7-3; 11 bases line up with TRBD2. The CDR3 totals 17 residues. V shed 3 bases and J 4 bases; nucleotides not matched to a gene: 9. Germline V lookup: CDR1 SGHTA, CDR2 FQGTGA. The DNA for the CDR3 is TGTGCCAGCAGCTTCTTTAGCGGGGGGGCTGCGGCAGATACGCAGTATTTT. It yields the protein CASSFFSGGAAADTQYF.

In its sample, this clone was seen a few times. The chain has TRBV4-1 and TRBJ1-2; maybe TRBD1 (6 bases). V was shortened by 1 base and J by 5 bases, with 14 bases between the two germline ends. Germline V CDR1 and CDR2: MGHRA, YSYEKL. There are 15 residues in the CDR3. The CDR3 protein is CASSQAATGLYGYTF. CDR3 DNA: TGCGCCAGCAGCCAAGCCGCGACAGGTTTATATGGCTACACCTTC.

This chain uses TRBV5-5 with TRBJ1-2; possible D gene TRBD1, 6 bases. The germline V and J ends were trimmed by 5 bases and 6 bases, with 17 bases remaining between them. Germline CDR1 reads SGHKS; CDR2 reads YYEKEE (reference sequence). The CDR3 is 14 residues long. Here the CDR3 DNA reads TGTGCCAGCAGTTCGGCCGTCCGGGACAATGGCTACACCTTC. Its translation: CASSSAVRDNGYTF.

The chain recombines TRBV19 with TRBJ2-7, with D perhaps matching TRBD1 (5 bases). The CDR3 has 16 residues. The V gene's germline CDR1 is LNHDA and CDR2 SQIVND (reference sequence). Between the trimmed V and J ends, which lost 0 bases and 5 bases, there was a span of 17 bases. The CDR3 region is CASSIDSLPGSNEQYF. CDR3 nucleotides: TGTGCCAGTAGTATAGACTCCCTCCCAGGGTCGAACGAGCAGTACTTC.

The CDR3: CASSSGHLYEQYF. Here the CDR3 DNA reads TGTGCCAGCAGTTCCGGGCACCTCTACGAGCAGTACTTC. This sequence joins TRBV27 and TRBJ2-7; no clear D. Germline CDR1 is MNHEY and CDR2 is SMNVEV (reference sequence). The CDR3 totals 13 residues. V was shortened by 4 bases and J by 3 bases, with 10 bases between the two germline ends.

The CDR3 spells CASSSSATNEKLFF. As DNA, the CDR3 is TGTGCCAGCAGTTCTTCAGCAACTAATGAAAAACTGTTTTTT. V and J are TRBV6-5 and TRBJ1-4; D gene unclear. Germline V gene sequence: CDR1 MNHEY, CDR2 SVGAGI. The CDR3 runs to 14 residues. The germline V and J ends were trimmed by 4 bases and 0 bases, with 6 bases remaining between them.

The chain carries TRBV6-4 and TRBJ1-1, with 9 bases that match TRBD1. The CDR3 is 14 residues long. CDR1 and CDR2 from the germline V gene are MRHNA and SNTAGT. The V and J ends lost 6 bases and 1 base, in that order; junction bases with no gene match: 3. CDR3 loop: CASRRTGENTEAFF. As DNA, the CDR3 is TGTGCCAGCAGGCGGACAGGGGAGAACACTGAAGCTTTCTTT.

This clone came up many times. This CDR3 is CASAGQRGTEAFF. The CDR3 region has the DNA TGCGCCAGTGCGGGACAACGGGGCACTGAAGCTTTCTTT. J is TRBJ1-1 and V is TRBV5-1; the D gene is possibly TRBD1 (6 bases). The ends were cut back, 8 bases at V and 4 bases at J, with 15 bases in the middle. CDR1 SGHRS and CDR2 YFSETQ come from the germline V gene. There are 13 residues in the CDR3.

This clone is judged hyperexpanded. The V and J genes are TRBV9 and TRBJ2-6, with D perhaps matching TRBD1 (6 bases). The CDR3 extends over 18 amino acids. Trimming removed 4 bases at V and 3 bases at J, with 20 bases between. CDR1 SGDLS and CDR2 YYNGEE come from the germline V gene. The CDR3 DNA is TGTGCCAGCAGCTCCCCCCTAGGACAGCCTAATGGGGCCAACGTCCTGACTTTC. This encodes CASSSPLGQPNGANVLTF.

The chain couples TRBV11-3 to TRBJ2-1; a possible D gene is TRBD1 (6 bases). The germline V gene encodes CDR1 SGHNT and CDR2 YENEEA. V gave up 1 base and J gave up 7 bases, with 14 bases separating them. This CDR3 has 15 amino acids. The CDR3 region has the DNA TGTGCCAGCAGCTTAGGGCAGGGGCCAGGGAATGAGCAGTTCTTC. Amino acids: CASSLGQGPGNEQFF.

CDR3 residues: CASSQQESTEAFF. For the CDR3, the DNA is TGTGCCAGTAGTCAACAGGAGAGCACTGAAGCTTTCTTT. The V call is TRBV19, the J call TRBJ1-1, with D maybe TRBD1 (5 bases). The CDR3 runs 13 residues. V gave up 5 bases and J gave up 4 bases, with 11 bases separating them. CDR1 is LNHDA and CDR2 is SQIVND in the germline V gene (reference sequence).

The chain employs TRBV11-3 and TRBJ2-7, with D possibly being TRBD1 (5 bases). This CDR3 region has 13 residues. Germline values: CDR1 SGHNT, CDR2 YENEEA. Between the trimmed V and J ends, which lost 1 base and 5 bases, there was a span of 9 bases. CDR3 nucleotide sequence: TGTGCCAGCAGCTTAGTGCAGGGTAACGAGCAGTACTTC. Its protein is CASSLVQGNEQYF.

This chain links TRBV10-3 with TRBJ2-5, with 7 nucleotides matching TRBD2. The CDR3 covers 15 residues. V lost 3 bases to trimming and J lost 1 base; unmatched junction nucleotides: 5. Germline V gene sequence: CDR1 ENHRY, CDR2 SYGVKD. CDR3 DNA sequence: TGTGCCATCAGTGAATCCGGGACTACCCAAGAGACCCAGTACTTC. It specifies CAISESGTTQETQYF.